The source of this TCR beta chain is a study of cytomegalovirus exposure and HLA in healthy donors. The CDR3 totals 16 residues. Germline CDR1 SEHNR, CDR2 FQNEAQ (reference sequence). The study, taken as a whole, reports: Rarity marked most TCR sequences, yet some public TCRs occurred in many donors.

PCR employed 60 Vbeta and 13 Jbeta primers. Only in-frame clones appear in the TCRdb table, and some are missing; sequencing was by immunoSEQ multiplex PCR. The repertoire holds some 150,000 clones, with about 75% as singletons. For this clone: Its target is not known. Germline is not matched at one junction end, which may reflect a read error.

The chain carries TRBV7-9 and TRBJ2-3, with TRBD2 matching over 10 bases. This TCR derives from a man between 40 and 49 years old in good health and CMV-seronegative. The specimen was PBMCs. In nucleotides, the CDR3 is TGTTCCAGCAGCTTGAATAGCGGGGGGCTCACAGATACGCAGTATTTT. Encoded protein: CSSSLNSGGLTDTQYF.